Listed below are T cell receptor beta chains from one sample, sequenced in a study of blood T cell repertoires in COVID-19. Using immunoSEQ multiplex PCR, the repertoire was profiled, and TCRdb retains in-frame clones only, with some absent. The sample includes 250,000 to 300,000 clones, roughly 90% of them seen just once. Sequenced: peripheral blood. These receptors all come from a woman in her seventies with COVID-19, enrolled during active disease. CDR3s include the opening cysteine and the closing phenylalanine or tryptophan. A D gene is named only where the DNA matches it firmly. For some rows the clone size is stated as once, few or many, or as a class when expanded; others skip it.

TRBJ1-1,-,TRBV7-2,-,13,TGTGCCAGCAGCTTGACAGGGAACACTGAAGCTTTCTTT,CASSLTGNTEAFF
TRBJ2-1,-,TRBV6-5,-,15,TGTGCCAGCAGTTACTCCCGACAAGGGGATGGGGAGCAGTTCTTC,CASSYSRQGDGEQFF
TRBJ2-3,TRBD2,TRBV24-1,-,15,TGTGCCACCAGTTTGAGCGGGGGGGCCGGAGATACGCAGTATTTT,CATSLSGGAGDTQYF
TRBJ2-2,TRBD2,TRBV19,-,18,TGTGCCAGTAGGAACCCGACGTCGGTGTGGGGGGGCACCGGGGAGCTGTTTTTT,CASRNPTSVWGGTGELFF
TRBJ2-7,-,TRBV4-2,-,16,TGTGCCAGCAGCCAAGAAGAACTCGCAACTGCCTACGAGCAGTACTTC,CASSQEELATAYEQYF
TRBJ2-5,TRBD1,TRBV5-1,-,15,TGCGCCAGCAGCTTGGAGGGGACAGGGAAAGAGACCCAGTACTTC,CASSLEGTGKETQYF
TRBJ1-1,-,TRBV5-8,-,14,TGTGCCAGCAGCCCTCGCCTACGGTGGACTGAAGCTTTCTTT,CASSPRLRWTEAFF
TRBJ1-2,-,TRBV27,-,14,TGTGCCAGCAGCCCCGGGGGGCGCGATGATGGCTACACCTTC,CASSPGGRDDGYTF
TRBJ2-5,-,TRBV7-7,-,14,TGTGCCAGCAGCCCCTCTCCGTACCAAGAGACCCAGTACTTC,CASSPSPYQETQYF
TRBJ2-5,TRBD2,TRBV4-1,-,15,TGCGCCAGCAGCCAGTTCGGCGGGGGGAAAGAGACCCAGTACTTC,CASSQFGGGKETQYF
TRBJ2-7,-,TRBV9,-,14,TGTGCCAGCAGCGACACCGGGAATTCCTACGAGCAGTACTTC,CASSDTGNSYEQYF
TRBJ1-2,-,TRBV5-1,few,12,TGCGCCAGCACCAACAGCGGGGATGGCTACACCTTC,CASTNSGDGYTF
TRBJ1-2,-,TRBV7-9,-,16,TGTGCCAGCAGCTTAGGGGGCAGGACGACTAACTATGGCTACACCTTC,CASSLGGRTTNYGYTF
TRBJ1-5,-,TRBV19,-,16,TGTGCCAGTAGTTTCGGAGGTTCAATCAAGAATCAGCCCCAGCATTTT,CASSFGGSIKNQPQHF
TRBJ1-1,TRBD1,TRBV5-1,once,13,TGCGCCAGCAGCTTGTCGGAGACAGGGGAAGCTTTCTTT,CASSLSETGEAFF
TRBJ1-1,-,TRBV4-3,-,14,TGCGCCAGCAGCCAAGCGAGGAGGAACACTGAAGCTTTCTTT,CASSQARRNTEAFF
TRBJ1-2,-,TRBV12-3/TRBV12-4,-,13,TGTGCCAGCAGTTTCGACCAGGGGTTGGGCTACACCTTC,CASSFDQGLGYTF
TRBJ1-2,TRBD1,TRBV6-5,-,14,TGTGCCAGCAGTTACTCCCAGGGGGCCGATGGCTACACCTTC,CASSYSQGADGYTF
TRBJ2-5,TRBD2,TRBV7-9,-,16,TGTGCCAGCAGCCACCGACTAGCGGGGGACCAAGAGACCCAGTACTTC,CASSHRLAGDQETQYF
TRBJ1-1,-,TRBV2,-,11,TGTGCCAGCAGGCTAAACACTGAAGCTTTCTTT,CASRLNTEAFF
TRBJ2-2,TRBD2,TRBV2,-,14,TGTGCCAGCAGTGGGGAGGGACTCGGCGGGGAGCTGTTTTTT,CASSGEGLGGELFF
TRBJ1-3,-,TRBV4-1,-,16,TGCGCCAGCAGCCAAGCCCGGCAGGGGAGTGGAAACACCATATATTTT,CASSQARQGSGNTIYF
TRBJ1-5,-,TRBV27,-,12,TGTGCCAGCAGCTTTAGCAATCAGCCCCAGCATTTT,CASSFSNQPQHF
TRBJ1-1,-,TRBV5-1,many,14,TGCGCCAGCAGCTTAAAGCGTGATAACACTGAAGCTTTCTTT,CASSLKRDNTEAFF
TRBJ1-1,TRBD1,TRBV9,-,14,TGTGCCAGCAGCGTAGAGGTCACGGGACAGGAAGCTTTCTTT,CASSVEVTGQEAFF
TRBJ2-1,-,TRBV23-1,-,14,TGCGCCAGCAGTCAGGGCAGGGGATACAATGAGCAGTTCTTC,CASSQGRGYNEQFF
TRBJ2-7,-,TRBV2,-,11,TGTGCCAGCAGCGCCCTGAGGGAGCAGTACTTC,CASSALREQYF
TRBJ1-1,-,TRBV4-1,-,15,TGCGCCAGCAGCCAAGATCGGGGGGCTGGCTTTGAAGCTTTCTTT,CASSQDRGAGFEAFF
TRBJ2-1,-,TRBV6-2/TRBV6-3,-,13,TGTGCCAGCAGTCCCTTCCTCTACAATGAGCAGTTCTTC,CASSPFLYNEQFF
TRBJ1-3,-,TRBV9,-,17,TGTGCCAGCAGCGCCCGCCCCGGGGATTCTGCTGGAAACACCATATATTTT,CASSARPGDSAGNTIYF
TRBJ2-5,TRBD2,TRBV28,-,16,TGTGCCAGCAGTTTATTTCTAGCGGGGAGGCGGGAGACCCAGTACTTC,CASSLFLAGRRETQYF
TRBJ2-7,TRBD2,TRBV24-1,-,14,TGTGCCACCAGTGCTAGCGGGAAAAACTACGAGCAGTACTTC,CATSASGKNYEQYF
TRBJ2-1,TRBD1,TRBV29-1,-,13,TGCAGCGTTGTAGGGACAGGGGACAATGAGCAGTTCTTC,CSVVGTGDNEQFF
TRBJ2-6,TRBD1,TRBV18,once,17,TGTGCCAGCTCATCACGGGACAGGGCGGAAGGGGCCAACGTCCTGACTTTC,CASSSRDRAEGANVLTF
TRBJ1-2,TRBD1,TRBV6-5,-,12,TGTGCCAGCAGTTCCGGGACAGGGATTAACACCTTC,CASSSGTGINTF
TRBJ2-7,-,TRBV11-2,-,12,TGTGCCAGCAGCTTTACCGAGAACGAGCAGTACTTC,CASSFTENEQYF
TRBJ2-7,-,TRBV6-1,-,16,TGTGCCAGCAGTGAATGGGTGGCGGGGAGCTCCTACGAGCAGTACTTC,CASSEWVAGSSYEQYF
TRBJ2-7,-,TRBV10-2,-,14,TGCGCCAGCAGGAACGACAGGAATCCTGGCGAGCAGTACTTC,CASRNDRNPGEQYF
TRBJ1-4,-,TRBV2,-,15,TGTGCCAGCAGTGAGTGGGGCGGCGGAGGGGAAAAACTGTTTTTT,CASSEWGGGGEKLFF
TRBJ2-2,-,TRBV11-2,-,13,TGTGCCAGCAGCTTAGATGGCCCCGGGGAGCTGTTTTTT,CASSLDGPGELFF
TRBJ2-5,-,TRBV6-5,-,14,TGTGCCAGCAACTTAACGCCCGAAAAAGAGACCCAGTACTTC,CASNLTPEKETQYF
TRBJ2-5,TRBD1,TRBV6-1,-,15,TGTGCCAGCAGTGAAACGGTAGGCAGGGGGAAGACCCAGTACTTC,CASSETVGRGKTQYF
TRBJ1-2,TRBD1,TRBV7-9,-,15,TGTGCCAGCAGCTTATTCCTTGACAGGGGGAGCGGCTACACCTTC,CASSLFLDRGSGYTF
TRBJ1-3,TRBD1,TRBV28,-,17,TGTGCCAGCAGTTTTATCCTTGGGGCAGGGGGCAGGAACACCATATATTTT,CASSFILGAGGRNTIYF
TRBJ1-1,-,TRBV5-4,few,16,TGTGCCAGCAGCTCCCGAGCTAGGGGTTTATACACTGAAGCTTTCTTT,CASSSRARGLYTEAFF
TRBJ2-5,TRBD1,TRBV2,few,15,TGTGCCAGCAGGTACAGGGGCTCGGGCGAGGAGACCCAGTACTTC,CASRYRGSGEETQYF
TRBJ2-1,TRBD1,TRBV9,-,14,TGTGCCAGCAATCGACAGGGGGAGGGCAATGAGCAGTTCTTC,CASNRQGEGNEQFF
TRBJ2-3,TRBD1,TRBV11-2,-,16,TGTGCCAGCAGCCCACGCGGACAGGGCAGCACAGATACGCAGTATTTT,CASSPRGQGSTDTQYF
TRBJ2-7,TRBD1,TRBV4-1,-,16,TGCGCCAGCTCTCCGGGACAGATCTTTGAGGGCTACGAGCAGTACTTC,CASSPGQIFEGYEQYF
TRBJ2-2,-,TRBV5-1,-,16,TGCGCCAGCAGCTTGTTTTCCAGTTCGAACACCGGGGAGCTGTTTTTT,CASSLFSSSNTGELFF
TRBJ1-2,-,TRBV11-2,-,14,TGTGCCAGCAGCTCGATCCGGGGTACATATGGCTACACCTTC,CASSSIRGTYGYTF
TRBJ1-2,TRBD1,TRBV19,once,15,TGTGCCAGTAGTATTTTGACAGGGAGCGACTATGGCTACACCTTC,CASSILTGSDYGYTF
TRBJ2-3,-,TRBV7-3,-,13,TGTGCCAGCACCACAGCTTTAGGGAGTACGCAGTATTTT,CASTTALGSTQYF
TRBJ2-2,TRBD1,TRBV6-5,-,16,TGTGCCAGCAGTTTATTCCCCGGGACAGGGAGCGGGGAGCTGTTTTTT,CASSLFPGTGSGELFF
TRBJ1-2,-,TRBV4-3,-,13,TGCGCCAGCAGCCAAGAACAGACGTATGGCTACACCTTC,CASSQEQTYGYTF